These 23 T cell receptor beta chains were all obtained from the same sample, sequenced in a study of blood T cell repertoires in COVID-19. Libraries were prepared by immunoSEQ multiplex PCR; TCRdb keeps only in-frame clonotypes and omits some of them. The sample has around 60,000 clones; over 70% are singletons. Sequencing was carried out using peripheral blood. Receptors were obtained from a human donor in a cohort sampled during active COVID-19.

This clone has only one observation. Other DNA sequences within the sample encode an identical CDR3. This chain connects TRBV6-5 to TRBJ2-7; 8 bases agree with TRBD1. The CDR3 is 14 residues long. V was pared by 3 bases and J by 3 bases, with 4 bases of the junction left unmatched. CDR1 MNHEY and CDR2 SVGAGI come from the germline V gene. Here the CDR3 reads CASSYGTGGYEQYF. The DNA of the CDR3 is TGTGCCAGCAGTTATGGGACAGGAGGCTACGAGCAGTACTTC.

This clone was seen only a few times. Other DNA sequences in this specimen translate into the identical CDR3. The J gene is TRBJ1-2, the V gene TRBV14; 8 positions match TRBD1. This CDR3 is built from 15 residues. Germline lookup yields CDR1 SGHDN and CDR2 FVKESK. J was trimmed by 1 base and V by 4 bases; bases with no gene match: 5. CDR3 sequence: CASSPRTGSNYGYTF. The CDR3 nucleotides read TGTGCCAGCAGCCCCCGGACAGGGAGTAACTATGGCTACACCTTC.

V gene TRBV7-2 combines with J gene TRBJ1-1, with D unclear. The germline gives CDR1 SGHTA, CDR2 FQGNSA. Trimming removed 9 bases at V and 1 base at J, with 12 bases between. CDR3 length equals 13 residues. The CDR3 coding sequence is TGTGCCAGTTGCCTTAACAGGAACACTGAAGCTTTCTTT. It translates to CASCLNRNTEAFF. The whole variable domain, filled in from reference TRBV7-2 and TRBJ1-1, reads GAGVSQSPSNKVTEKGKDVELRCDPISGHTALYWYRQSLGQGLEFLIYFQGNSAPDKSGLPSDRFSAERTGGSVSTLTIQRTQQEDSAVYLCASCLNRNTEAFFGQGTRLTVV.

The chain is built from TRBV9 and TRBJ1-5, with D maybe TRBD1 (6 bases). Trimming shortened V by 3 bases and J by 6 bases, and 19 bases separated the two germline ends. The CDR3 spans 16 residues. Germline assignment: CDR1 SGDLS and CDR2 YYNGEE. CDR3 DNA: TGTGCCAGCAGCGAGGGACCGGACAGAGGCAGTCAGCCCCAGCATTTT. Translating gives CASSEGPDRGSQPQHF.

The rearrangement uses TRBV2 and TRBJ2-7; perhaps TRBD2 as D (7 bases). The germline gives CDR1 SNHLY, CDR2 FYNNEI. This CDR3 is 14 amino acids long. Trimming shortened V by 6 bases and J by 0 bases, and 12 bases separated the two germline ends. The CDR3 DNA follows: TGTGCCAGCAGGGGGGGGGCGAGCTCCTACGAGCAGTACTTC. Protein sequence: CASRGGASSYEQYF.

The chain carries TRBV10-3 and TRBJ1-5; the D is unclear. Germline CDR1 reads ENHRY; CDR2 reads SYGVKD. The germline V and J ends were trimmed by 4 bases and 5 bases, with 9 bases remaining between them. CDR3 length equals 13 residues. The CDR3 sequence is CAISAQVDQPQHF. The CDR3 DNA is TGTGCCATCAGTGCGCAGGTGGATCAGCCCCAGCATTTT.

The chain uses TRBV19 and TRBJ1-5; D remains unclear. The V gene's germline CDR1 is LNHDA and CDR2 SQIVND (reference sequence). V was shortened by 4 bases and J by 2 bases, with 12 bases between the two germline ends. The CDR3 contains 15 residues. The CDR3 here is CASSTVRGGNQPQHF. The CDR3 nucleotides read TGTGCCAGTAGTACGGTCCGGGGTGGCAATCAGCCCCAGCATTTT.

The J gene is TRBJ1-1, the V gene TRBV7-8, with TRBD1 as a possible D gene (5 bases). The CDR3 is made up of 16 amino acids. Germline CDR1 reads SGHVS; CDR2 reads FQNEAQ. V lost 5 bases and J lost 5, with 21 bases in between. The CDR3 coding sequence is TGTGCCAGCAGCCGAGGGGCGGGGGGAGAAGGGACTGAAGCTTTCTTT. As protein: CASSRGAGGEGTEAFF.

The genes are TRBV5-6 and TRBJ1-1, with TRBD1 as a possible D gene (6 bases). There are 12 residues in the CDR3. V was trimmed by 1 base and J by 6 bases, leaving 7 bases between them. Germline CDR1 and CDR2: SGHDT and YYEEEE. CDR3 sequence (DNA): TGTGCCAGCAGCTTGCAGGGGCCTGAAGCTTTCTTT. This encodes CASSLQGPEAFF.

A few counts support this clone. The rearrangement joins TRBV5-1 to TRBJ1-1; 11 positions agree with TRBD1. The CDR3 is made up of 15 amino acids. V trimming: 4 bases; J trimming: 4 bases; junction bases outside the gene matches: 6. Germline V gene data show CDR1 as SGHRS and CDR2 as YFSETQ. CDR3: CASSITGTGGTEAFF. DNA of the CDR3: TGCGCCAGCAGCATAACCGGGACAGGGGGCACTGAAGCTTTCTTT.

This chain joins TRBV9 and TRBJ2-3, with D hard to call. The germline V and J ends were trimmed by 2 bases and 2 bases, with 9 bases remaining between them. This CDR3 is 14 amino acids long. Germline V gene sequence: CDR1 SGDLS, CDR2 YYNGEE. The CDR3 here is CASSVGHDTDTQYF. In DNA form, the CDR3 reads TGTGCCAGCAGCGTTGGGCACGACACAGATACGCAGTATTTT.

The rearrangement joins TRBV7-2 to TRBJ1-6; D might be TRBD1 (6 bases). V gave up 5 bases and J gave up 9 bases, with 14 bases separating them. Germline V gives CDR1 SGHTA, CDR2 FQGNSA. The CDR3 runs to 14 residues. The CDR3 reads CASSATGSGSPLHF. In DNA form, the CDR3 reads TGTGCCAGCAGCGCCACAGGGTCGGGTTCACCCCTCCACTTT.

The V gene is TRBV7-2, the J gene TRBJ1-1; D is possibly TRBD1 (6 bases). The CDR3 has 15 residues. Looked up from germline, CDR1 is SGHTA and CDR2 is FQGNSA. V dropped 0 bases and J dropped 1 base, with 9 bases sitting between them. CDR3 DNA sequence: TGTGCCAGCAGCTTAGCACAGGGACAGAACACTGAAGCTTTCTTT. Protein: CASSLAQGQNTEAFF.

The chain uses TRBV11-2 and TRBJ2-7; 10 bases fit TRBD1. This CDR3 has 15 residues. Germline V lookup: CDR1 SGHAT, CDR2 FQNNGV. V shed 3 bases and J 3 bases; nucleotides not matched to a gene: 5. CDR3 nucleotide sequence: TGTGCCAGCAGCTTGACGGACAGGGGGAGCTACGAGCAGTACTTC. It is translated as CASSLTDRGSYEQYF.

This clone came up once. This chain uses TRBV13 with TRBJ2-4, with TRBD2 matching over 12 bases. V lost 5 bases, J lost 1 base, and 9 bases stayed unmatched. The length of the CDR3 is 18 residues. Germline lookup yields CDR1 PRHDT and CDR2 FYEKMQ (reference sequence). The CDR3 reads CASSKLAGGGFAKNIQYF. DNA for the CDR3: TGTGCCAGCAGCAAACTAGCGGGAGGAGGTTTCGCCAAAAACATTCAGTACTTC.

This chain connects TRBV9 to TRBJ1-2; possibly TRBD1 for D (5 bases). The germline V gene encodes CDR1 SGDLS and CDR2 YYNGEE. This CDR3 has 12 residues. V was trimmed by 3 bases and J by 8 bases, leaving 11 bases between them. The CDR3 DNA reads TGTGCCAGCAGCGGGTCCGACAGAGGCTACACCTTC. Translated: CASSGSDRGYTF.

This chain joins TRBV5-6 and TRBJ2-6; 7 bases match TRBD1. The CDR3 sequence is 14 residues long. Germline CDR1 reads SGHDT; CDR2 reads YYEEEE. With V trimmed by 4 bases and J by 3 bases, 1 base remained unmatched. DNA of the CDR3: TGTGCCAGCAGCGGGACAGTTGGGGCCAACGTCCTGACTTTC. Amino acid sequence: CASSGTVGANVLTF.

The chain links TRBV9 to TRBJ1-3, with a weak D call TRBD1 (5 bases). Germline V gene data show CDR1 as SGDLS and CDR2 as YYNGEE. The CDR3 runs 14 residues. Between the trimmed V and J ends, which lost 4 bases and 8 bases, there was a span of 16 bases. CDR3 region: CASSQFRGSDTIYF. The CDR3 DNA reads TGTGCCAGCAGCCAATTTCGGGGGTCGGACACCATATATTTT.

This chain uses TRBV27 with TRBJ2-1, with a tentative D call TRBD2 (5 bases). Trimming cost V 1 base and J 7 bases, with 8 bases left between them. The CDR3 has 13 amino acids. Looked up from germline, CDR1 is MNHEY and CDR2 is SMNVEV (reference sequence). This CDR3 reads CASSLWGENEQFF. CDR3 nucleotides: TGTGCCAGCAGTTTATGGGGAGAGAATGAGCAGTTCTTC.

CDR3 bases: TGTGCCAGCAGCCCGGGACACCCCCTGGGCGAGCAGTACTTC. As protein: CASSPGHPLGEQYF. The chain employs TRBV13 and TRBJ2-7; weak D call: TRBD1 (6 bases). Looked up from germline, CDR1 is PRHDT and CDR2 is FYEKMQ (reference sequence). The ends were cut back, 5 bases at V and 6 bases at J, with 17 bases in the middle. The CDR3 has 14 residues.

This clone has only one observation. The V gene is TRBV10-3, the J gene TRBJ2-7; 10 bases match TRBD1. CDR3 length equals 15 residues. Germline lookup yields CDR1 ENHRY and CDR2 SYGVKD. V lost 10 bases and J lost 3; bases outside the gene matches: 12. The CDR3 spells CATRWFRTGGYEQYF. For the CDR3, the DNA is TGTGCCACCCGGTGGTTCCGGACAGGGGGCTACGAGCAGTACTTC.

The CDR3 is CAISAGREQFF. In DNA form, the CDR3 reads TGTGCCATCAGTGCAGGCCGTGAGCAGTTCTTC. This chain uses TRBV10-3 with TRBJ2-1; the D is unclear. Deletions cut 4 bases from V and 9 bases from J, with 7 bases between. Germline values: CDR1 ENHRY, CDR2 SYGVKD. The CDR3 consists of 11 residues.

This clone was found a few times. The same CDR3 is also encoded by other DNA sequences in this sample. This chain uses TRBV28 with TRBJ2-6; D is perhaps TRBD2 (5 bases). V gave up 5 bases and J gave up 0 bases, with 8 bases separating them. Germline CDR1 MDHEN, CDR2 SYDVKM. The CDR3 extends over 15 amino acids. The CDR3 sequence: CASSPGVSGANVLTF. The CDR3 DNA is TGTGCCAGCAGTCCCGGGGTCTCTGGGGCCAACGTCCTGACTTTC.